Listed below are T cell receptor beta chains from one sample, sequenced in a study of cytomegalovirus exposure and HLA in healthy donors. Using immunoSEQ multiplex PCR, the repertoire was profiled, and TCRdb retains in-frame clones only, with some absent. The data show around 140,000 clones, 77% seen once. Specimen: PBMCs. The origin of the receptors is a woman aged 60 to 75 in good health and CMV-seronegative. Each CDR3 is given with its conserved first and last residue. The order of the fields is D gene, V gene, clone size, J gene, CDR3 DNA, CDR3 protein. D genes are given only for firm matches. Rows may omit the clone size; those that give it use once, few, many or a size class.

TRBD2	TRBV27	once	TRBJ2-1	TGTGCCAGCAGCTCTGGGACTACAAACAATGAGCAGTTCTTC	CASSSGTTNNEQFF
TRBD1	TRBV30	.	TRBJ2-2	TGTGCCTGGAGTAAAGGGACAGGGGGTCCCGGGGAGCTGTTTTTT	CAWSKGTGGPGELFF
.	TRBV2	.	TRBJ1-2	TGTGCCACCACGGCAGGGGTTTATGGCTACCCCTTC	CATTAGVYGYPF
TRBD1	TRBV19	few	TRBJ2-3	TGTGCCAGTAGTATCCACATATCCGCCCAGGGGGCAGGCACAGATACGCAGTATTTT	CASSIHISAQGAGTDTQYF
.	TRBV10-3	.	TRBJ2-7	TGTGCCATCAGTGTGGGGACATTCTCCGAGCAGTACTTC	CAISVGTFSEQYF
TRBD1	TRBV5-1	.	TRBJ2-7	TGCGCCAGCAGCTTTGGACAGGGAGGCTCCTACGAGCAGTACTTC	CASSFGQGGSYEQYF
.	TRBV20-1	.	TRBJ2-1	TGCAGTGCTAGCCCGGTCAATGAGCAGTTCTTC	CSASPVNEQFF
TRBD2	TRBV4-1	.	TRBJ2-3	TGCGCCAGCAGCCCCGTGAGCGGGAGCGCTAGGGATACGCAGTATTTT	CASSPVSGSARDTQYF
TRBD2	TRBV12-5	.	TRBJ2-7	TGTGCTAGTAGCTTGGGCGGGGGTGGGAACTACGAGCAGTACTTC	CASSLGGGGNYEQYF
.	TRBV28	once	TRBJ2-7	TGTGCCAGCAGTTCCCCCCTCCCGGGTAGCTACGAGCAGTACTTC	CASSSPLPGSYEQYF
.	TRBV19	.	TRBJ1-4	TGTGCCAGTAACACCAGGGTAAATGAAAAACTGTTTTTT	CASNTRVNEKLFF
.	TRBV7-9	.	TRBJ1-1	TGTGCCAGCAGCTTAGAGGCAGGGCTAGGCACTGAAGCTTTCTTT	CASSLEAGLGTEAFF
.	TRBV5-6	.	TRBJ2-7	TGTGCCAGCAGCTTGGGTAGCGACTACTCCTACGAGCAGTACTTC	CASSLGSDYSYEQYF
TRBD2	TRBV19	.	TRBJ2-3	TGTGCCAGTAGTACTAGCGGGAGAGTCAACACAGATACGCAGTATTTT	CASSTSGRVNTDTQYF
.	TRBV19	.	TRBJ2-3	TGTGCCAGTAACCAGGGGAGCACAGATACGCAGTATTTT	CASNQGSTDTQYF
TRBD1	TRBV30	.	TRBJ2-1	TGTGCCTGGAGTTCACAGGGGATACACTCCTACAATGAGCAGTTCTTC	CAWSSQGIHSYNEQFF
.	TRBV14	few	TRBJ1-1	TGTGCCAGCAGCATAGGGGGGAACACTGAAGCTTTCTTT	CASSIGGNTEAFF
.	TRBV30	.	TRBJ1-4	TGTGCCTGGAGTGCCGGGGGGACTAATGAAAAACTGTTTTTT	CAWSAGGTNEKLFF
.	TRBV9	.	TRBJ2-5	TGTGCCAGCAATAACAAGGGCAGAGGAGGAGGGTTTCGAGAGACCCAGTACTTC	CASNNKGRGGGFRETQYF
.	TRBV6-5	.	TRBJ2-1	TGTGCCAGCAGTTACTCGGACAGCTTAAATGAGCAGTTCTTC	CASSYSDSLNEQFF
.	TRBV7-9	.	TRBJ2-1	TGTGCCAGCAGCACGAGGGACTCGGCGAGGAGTGAGCAGTTCTTC	CASSTRDSARSEQFF
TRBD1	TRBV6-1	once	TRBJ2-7	TGTGCCAGCACCCTAGACAGGGGGCTCTACGAGCAGTACTTC	CASTLDRGLYEQYF
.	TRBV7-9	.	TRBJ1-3	TGTGCCAGCACGTCAGGGGAAGGAAACACCATATATTTT	CASTSGEGNTIYF
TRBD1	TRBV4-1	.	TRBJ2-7	TGCGCCAGCAGCCGCCTCGGACAGGGCTCCTACGAGCAGTACTTC	CASSRLGQGSYEQYF
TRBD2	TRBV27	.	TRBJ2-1	TGTGCCAGCAGTTTTGGCGGCGGGAGGTACAATGAGCAGTTCTTC	CASSFGGGRYNEQFF
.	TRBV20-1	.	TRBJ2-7	TGCAGTGCTAAGCTCTACGAGCAGTACTTC	CSAKLYEQYF
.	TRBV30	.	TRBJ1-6	TGTGCCTGGAGTATCTACCGGTTCTCCTATAATTCACCCCTCCACTTT	CAWSIYRFSYNSPLHF
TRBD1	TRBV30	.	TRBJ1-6	TGTGCCTGGAGTAAGCCGGGACAGGGGCCTAATTCACCCCTCCACTTT	CAWSKPGQGPNSPLHF
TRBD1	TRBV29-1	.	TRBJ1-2	TGCAGCGTTGACTCCAGGACAGGGGCAACCTATGGCTACACCTTC	CSVDSRTGATYGYTF
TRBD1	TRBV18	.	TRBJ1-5	TGTGCCAGCTCACCACCGGGACAGGGTATTAATCAGCCCCAGCATTTT	CASSPPGQGINQPQHF
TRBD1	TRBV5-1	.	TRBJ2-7	TGCGCCAGCAGCTTTGGGACAGGGGGCTCCTACGAGCAGTACTTC	CASSFGTGGSYEQYF
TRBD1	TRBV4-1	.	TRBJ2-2	TGCGCCAGCAGCCAGACAGGGACAGGCACCGGGGAGCTGTTTTTT	CASSQTGTGTGELFF
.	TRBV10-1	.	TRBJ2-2	TGCGCCAGCAGTGAGTCCCACAGGAGAAACACCGGGGAGCTGTTTTTT	CASSESHRRNTGELFF
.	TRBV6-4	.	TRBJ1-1	TGTGCCAGCAGGACAGGGAACACTGAAGCTTTCTTT	CASRTGNTEAFF
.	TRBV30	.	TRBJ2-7	TGTGCCTGGAGCGGTGTCCACGAGCAGTACTTC	CAWSGVHEQYF
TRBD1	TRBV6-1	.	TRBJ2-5	TGTGCCAGCAGTCTCCAGGGGGCTGGGGGGACCCAGTACTTC	CASSLQGAGGTQYF
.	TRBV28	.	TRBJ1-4	TGTGCCAGCAGAGTAAGGGGTATTGAAGAAAAACTGTTTTTT	CASRVRGIEEKLFF
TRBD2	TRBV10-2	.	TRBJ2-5	TGCGCCAGCAGAGTCGGGACTAAAGAGACCCAGTACTTC	CASRVGTKETQYF
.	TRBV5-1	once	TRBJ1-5	TGCGCCAGCAGCTTAGAAGGGGCCGGTCAGCCCCAGCATTTT	CASSLEGAGQPQHF
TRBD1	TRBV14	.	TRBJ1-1	TGTGCCAGCAGCCCTCGGAACAGGGGCCACACTGAAGCTTTCTTT	CASSPRNRGHTEAFF
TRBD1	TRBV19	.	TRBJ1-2	TGTGCCAGTAGTAGACAGGGGGCTAACTATGGCTACACCTTC	CASSRQGANYGYTF